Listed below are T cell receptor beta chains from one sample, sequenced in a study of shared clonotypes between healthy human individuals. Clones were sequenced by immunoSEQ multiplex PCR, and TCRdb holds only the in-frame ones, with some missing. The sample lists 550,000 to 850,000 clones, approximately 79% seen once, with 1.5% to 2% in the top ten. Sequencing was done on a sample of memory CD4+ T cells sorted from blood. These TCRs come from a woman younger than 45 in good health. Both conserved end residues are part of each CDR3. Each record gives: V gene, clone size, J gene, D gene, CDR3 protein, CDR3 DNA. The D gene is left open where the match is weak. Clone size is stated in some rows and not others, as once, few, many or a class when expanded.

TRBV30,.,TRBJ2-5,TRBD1,CACTDRGKTQYF,TGTGCCTGCACTGACAGGGGTAAGACCCAGTACTTC
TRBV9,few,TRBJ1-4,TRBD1,CASSVDRGANEKLFF,TGTGCCAGCAGCGTAGACAGGGGAGCTAATGAAAAACTGTTTTTT
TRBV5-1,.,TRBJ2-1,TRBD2,CASSTREGRSNEQFF,TGCGCCAGCAGCACGCGGGAGGGCCGTTCCAATGAGCAGTTCTTC
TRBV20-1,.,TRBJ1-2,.,CSARPGDGYTF,TGCAGTGCTAGACCTGGGGATGGCTACACCTTC
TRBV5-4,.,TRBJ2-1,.,CASSPTAMSYNEQFF,TGTGCCAGCAGCCCGACGGCGATGTCCTACAATGAGCAGTTCTTC
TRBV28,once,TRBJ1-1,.,CASGRSQTEAFF,TGTGCCAGCGGCAGGTCCCAAACTGAAGCTTTCTTT
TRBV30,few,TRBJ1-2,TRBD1,CAWTGQGYGYTF,TGTGCCTGGACCGGACAGGGGTATGGCTACACCTTC
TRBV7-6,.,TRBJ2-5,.,CASSPTTGYQETQYF,TGTGCCAGCAGCCCAACCACCGGGTACCAAGAGACCCAGTACTTC
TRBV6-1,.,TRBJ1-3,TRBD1,CASSRQGVGNTIYF,TGTGCCAGCAGTCGACAGGGGGTCGGAAACACCATATATTTT
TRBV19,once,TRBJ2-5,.,CASSIGLAETQYF,TGTGCCAGTAGTATCGGGCTAGCGGAGACCCAGTACTTC
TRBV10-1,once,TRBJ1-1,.,CASRGDTEAFF,TGCGCCAGCAGGGGGGATACTGAAGCTTTCTTT
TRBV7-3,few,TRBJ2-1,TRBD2,CASSLTWTLIIAGGYNEQFF,TGTGCCAGCAGCTTAACGTGGACCCTTATTATAGCGGGAGGGTACAATGAGCAGTTCTTC
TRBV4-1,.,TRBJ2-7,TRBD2,CASSPGLAGEQYF,TGCGCCAGCAGCCCGGGACTAGCGGGCGAGCAGTACTTC
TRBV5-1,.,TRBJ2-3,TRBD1,CASSLTGTDTDTQYF,TGCGCCAGCAGCTTGACGGGGACAGATACAGATACGCAGTATTTT
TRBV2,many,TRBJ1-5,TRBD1,CASRLQGEQPQHF,TGTGCCAGCAGGCTACAGGGGGAACAGCCCCAGCATTTT
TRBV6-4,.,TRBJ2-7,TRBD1,CASSDTSGTGRSEQYF,TGTGCCAGCAGTGACACCTCCGGGACAGGGAGATCCGAGCAGTACTTC
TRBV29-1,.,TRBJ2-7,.,CSVDPTYFPIWGLEQYF,TGCAGCGTTGATCCCACCTACTTCCCGATTTGGGGCTTGGAGCAGTACTTC
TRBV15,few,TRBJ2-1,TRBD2,CATSRELAGGGNEQFF,TGTGCCACCAGCAGAGAACTAGCGGGAGGGGGTAATGAGCAGTTCTTC
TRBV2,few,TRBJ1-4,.,CASMGLGEKLFF,TGTGCCAGCATGGGACTAGGTGAAAAACTGTTTTTT
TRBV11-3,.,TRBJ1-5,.,CASSFPPDTQPQHF,TGTGCCAGCAGCTTCCCTCCTGACACACAGCCCCAGCATTTT
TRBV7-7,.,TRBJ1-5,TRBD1,CASSLMAGGINQPQHF,TGTGCCAGCAGCTTAATGGCAGGGGGTATCAATCAGCCCCAGCATTTT
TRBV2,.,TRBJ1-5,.,CASTPRRADSNQPQHF,TGTGCCAGCACCCCTCGGAGGGCGGATAGCAATCAGCCCCAGCATTTT
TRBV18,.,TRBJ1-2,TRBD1,CASSPDRGHGYTF,TGTGCCAGCTCACCTGACAGGGGGCATGGCTACACCTTC
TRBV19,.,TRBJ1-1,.,CASRRTAGGTEAFF,TGTGCCAGTAGGAGGACAGCCGGTGGGACTGAAGCTTTCTTT
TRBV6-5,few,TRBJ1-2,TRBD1,CASSFRGPSPGYTF,TGTGCCAGCAGTTTCAGGGGGCCCTCGCCGGGCTACACCTTC
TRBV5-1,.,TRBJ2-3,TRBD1,CASSLQGALTDTQYF,TGCGCCAGCAGCTTGCAGGGGGCTCTCACAGATACGCAGTATTTT
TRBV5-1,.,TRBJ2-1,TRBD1,CASSLDPGQGNNEQFF,TGCGCCAGCAGCTTGGATCCGGGACAGGGCAACAATGAGCAGTTCTTC
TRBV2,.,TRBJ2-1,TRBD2,CASSERGAFENEQFF,TGTGCCAGCAGTGAGCGGGGGGCATTCGAAAATGAGCAGTTCTTC
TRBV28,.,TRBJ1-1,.,CASSLRGPTEAFF,TGTGCCAGCAGTTTACGAGGGCCCACTGAAGCTTTCTTT
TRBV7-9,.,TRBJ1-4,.,CASSLGRDEIRANEKLFF,TGTGCCAGCAGCCTAGGGCGTGACGAGATCAGGGCTAATGAAAAACTGTTTTTT
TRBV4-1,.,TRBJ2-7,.,CASSSESSYYEQYF,TGCGCCAGCTCCTCGGAGTCCTCATACTACGAGCAGTACTTC
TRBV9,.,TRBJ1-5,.,CASSIGQSNQPQHF,TGTGCCAGCAGTATCGGACAGAGCAATCAGCCCCAGCATTTT
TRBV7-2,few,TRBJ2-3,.,CASSLLRTDTQYF,TGTGCCAGCAGCCTACTACGCACAGATACGCAGTATTTT
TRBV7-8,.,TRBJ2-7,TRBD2,CASSPPLAGVGYEQYF,TGTGCCAGCAGCCCCCCCCTAGCGGGAGTCGGCTACGAGCAGTACTTC
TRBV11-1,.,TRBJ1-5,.,CASSLGGEYGQPQHF,TGTGCCAGCAGCTTAGGAGGGGAGTATGGACAGCCCCAGCATTTT
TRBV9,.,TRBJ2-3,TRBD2,CASSVVTGGGTDTQYF,TGTGCCAGCAGCGTAGTTACGGGAGGGGGTACAGATACGCAGTATTTT
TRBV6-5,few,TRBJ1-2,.,CASSYRPQDYGYTF,TGTGCCAGCAGTTACAGGCCGCAGGACTATGGCTACACCTTC
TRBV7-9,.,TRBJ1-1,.,CASSLPGTGRAFF,TGTGCCAGCAGCTTACCCGGGACGGGAAGGGCTTTCTTT
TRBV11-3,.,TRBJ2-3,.,CASSHSGAGPMTDTQYF,TGTGCCAGCAGCCACTCGGGGGCGGGCCCAATGACAGATACGCAGTATTTT
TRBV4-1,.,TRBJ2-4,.,CASSQGGAGQIAKNIQYF,TGCGCCAGCAGCCAGGGGGGCGCAGGGCAAATAGCCAAAAACATTCAGTACTTC
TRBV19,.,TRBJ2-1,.,CASSTWNEQFF,TGTGCCAGTAGTACGTGGAATGAGCAGTTCTTC
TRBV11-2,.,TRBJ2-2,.,CASSLVADLSTGELFF,TGTGCCAGCAGCTTAGTCGCAGACCTGAGCACCGGGGAGCTGTTTTTT
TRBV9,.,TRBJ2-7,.,CASSRTGPRDYEQYF,TGTGCCAGCAGCCGCACAGGGCCTCGGGACTACGAGCAGTACTTC
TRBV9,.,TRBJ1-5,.,CASSVGGLGQPQHF,TGTGCCAGCAGCGTGGGGGGGTTAGGTCAGCCCCAGCATTTT
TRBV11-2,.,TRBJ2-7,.,CASSNSGTGPYEQYF,TGTGCCAGCAGCAATAGCGGGACAGGGCCCTACGAGCAGTACTTC
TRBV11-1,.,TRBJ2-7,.,CASSLANSAGRYEQYF,TGTGCCAGCAGCTTAGCGAATTCGGCAGGGAGGTACGAGCAGTACTTC
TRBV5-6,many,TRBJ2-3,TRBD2,CASRLAGESTDTQYF,TGTGCCAGCAGACTAGCGGGAGAAAGCACAGATACGCAGTATTTT
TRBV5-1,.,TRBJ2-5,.,CASSLEEDLQETQYF,TGCGCCAGCAGCTTGGAAGAGGACTTGCAAGAGACCCAGTACTTC
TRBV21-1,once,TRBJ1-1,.,CASSKALRGGNTEAFF,TGTGCCAGCAGCAAAGCGCTTAGGGGGGGGAACACTGAAGCTTTCTTT